This TCR beta chain was documented in a study of blood T cell repertoires in COVID-19. The overall study: PBMCs, B-cell-depleted T cells, or T cells were the source of the cDNA or gDNA that made up the material.

This clone was recorded a few times. Study processing details: Amplified reference gene primers provided the basis for estimating nucleated cell counts. The table came from immunoSEQ multiplex PCR; TCRdb's copy has only in-frame clones and leaves some out. V and J calls and clone size are given by that table; D and trimming were obtained from the DNA. The data hold tens of thousands of clones, with 82% observed a single time. Sequencing was carried out using peripheral blood. The source is a woman at least 80 years old with acute or convalescent COVID-19.

The CDR3 is CASSRDSGYEQYF. As DNA, the CDR3 is TGTGCCAGCAGTCGGGACAGCGGCTACGAGCAGTACTTC. The chain has TRBV9 and TRBJ2-7; 7 bases fit TRBD1. The CDR3 length is 13 residues. Germline CDR1 SGDLS, CDR2 YYNGEE. The V and J ends lost 5 bases and 3 bases, in that order; junction bases with no gene match: 5. Complete variable domain (other parts from reference TRBV9 and TRBJ2-7): DSGVTQTPKHLITATGQRVTLRCSPRSGDLSVYWYQQSLDQGLQFLIQYYNGEERAKGNILERFSAQQFPDLHSELNLSSLELGDSALYFCASSRDSGYEQYFGPGTRLTVT.